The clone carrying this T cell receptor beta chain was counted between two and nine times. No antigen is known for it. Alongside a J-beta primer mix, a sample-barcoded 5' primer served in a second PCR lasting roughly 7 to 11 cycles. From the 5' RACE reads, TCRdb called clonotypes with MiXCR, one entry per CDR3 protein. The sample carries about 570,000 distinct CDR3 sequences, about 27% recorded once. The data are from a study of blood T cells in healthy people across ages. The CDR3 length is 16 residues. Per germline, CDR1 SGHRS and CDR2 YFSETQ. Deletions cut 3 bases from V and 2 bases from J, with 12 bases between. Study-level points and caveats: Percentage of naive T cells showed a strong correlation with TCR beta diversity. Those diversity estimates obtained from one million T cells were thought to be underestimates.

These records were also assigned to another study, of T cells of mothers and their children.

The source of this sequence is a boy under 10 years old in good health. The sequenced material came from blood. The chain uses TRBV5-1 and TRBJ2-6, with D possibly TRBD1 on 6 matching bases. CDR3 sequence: CASSSSSGAGANVLTF. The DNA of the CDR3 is TGCGCCAGCAGCTCGAGTTCAGGGGCTGGGGCCAACGTCCTGACTTTC.